These 23 T cell receptor beta chains share one sample of origin, sequenced in a study of blood T cell repertoires in COVID-19. Clones were read by immunoSEQ multiplex PCR, and TCRdb kept only the in-frame ones, dropping some. This sample carries fewer than 350,000 clones, nearly 90% of them seen once, and the ten largest clones take 1.7%. The material sequenced was PBMCs or T cells enriched from blood (not recorded which). These receptors came from a young woman with acute COVID-19.

The V and J genes are TRBV2 and TRBJ2-3, with TRBD2 matching over 8 bases. The germline V gene has CDR1 SNHLY and CDR2 FYNNEI. There are 14 residues in the CDR3. Trimming at V came to 7 bases and at J to 3 bases, leaving 6 bases not matched to a gene. CDR3 residues: CASKAGVRTDTQYF. The CDR3 region has the DNA TGTGCCAGCAAAGCGGGAGTTCGGACAGATACGCAGTATTTT.

The chain uses TRBV27 and TRBJ1-5; the D gene is possibly TRBD1 (6 bases). Germline values: CDR1 MNHEY, CDR2 SMNVEV (reference sequence). This CDR3 has 14 amino acids. Trimming took off 4 bases at V and 4 bases at J, with 11 bases between the two ends. The CDR3 is CASSSRGGNQPQHF. DNA of the CDR3: TGTGCCAGCAGTTCTAGGGGGGGGAATCAGCCCCAGCATTTT.

CDR3 nucleotide sequence: TGCGCCAGCAGCTTCGACAGCTATGGCTACACCTTC. Encoded protein: CASSFDSYGYTF. The V gene is TRBV5-1, the J gene TRBJ1-2; D is perhaps TRBD1 (5 bases). The CDR3 is 12 residues long. Germline CDR1 is SGHRS and CDR2 is YFSETQ. Trimming stripped 2 bases from V and 4 bases from J, with 6 bases between. Full variable domain (remainder filled in from reference TRBV5-1 and TRBJ1-2): KAGVTQTPRYLIKTRGQQVTLSCSPISGHRSVSWYQQTPGQGLQFLFEYFSETQRNKGNFPGRFSGRQFSNSRSEMNVSTLELGDSALYLCASSFDSYGYTFGSGTRLTVV.

This rearrangement joins TRBV4-3 to TRBJ2-7, with TRBD1 matching 9 bases. The CDR3 extends over 15 amino acids. With 4 bases clipped from V and 7 bases from J, the junction kept 11 bases outside the gene matches. The germline CDR1 and CDR2 sequences are LGHNA and YSLEER. Written as DNA, the CDR3 is TGCGCCAGCAGCCGAGGGACAGGGATTACGATGGAGCAGTACTTC. Translation gives CASSRGTGITMEQYF.

Notes on this clone: Other DNA sequences of this sample code for an identical CDR3. The chain links TRBV7-2 to TRBJ2-5; D gene ambiguous. V gave up 1 base and J gave up 2 bases, with 5 bases separating them. This CDR3 has 13 residues. The V gene's germline CDR1 is SGHTA and CDR2 FQGNSA. CDR3 sequence reads: CASSLGRQETQYF. In DNA, the CDR3 is TGTGCCAGCAGCTTAGGCAGACAAGAGACCCAGTACTTC.

V and J are TRBV15 and TRBJ2-7; TRBD2 matches at 7 bases. Per the germline V gene, CDR1 is LNHNV and CDR2 is YYDKDF (reference sequence). V lost 3 bases and J lost 4; bases outside the gene matches: 6. The CDR3 has 14 amino acids. DNA for the CDR3: TGTGCCACCAGCAGGAGACTAGCAGATTACGAGCAGTACTTC. Translating it yields CATSRRLADYEQYF.

The CDR3 coding sequence is TGTGCCAGCAGCCCCCGGGGGGCTTACGAGCAGTACTTC. It encodes CASSPRGAYEQYF. The chain is built from TRBV3-1 (or the pseudogene TRBV3-2) and TRBJ2-7, with D tentatively TRBD2 (7 bases). The germline gives CDR1 LGHDT, CDR2 YNNKEL (reference sequence). With 4 bases removed from V and 4 bases from J, the gap between germline ends came to 11 bases. The CDR3 extends over 13 amino acids.

The chain employs TRBV14 and TRBJ2-2; D remains ambiguous. The CDR3 consists of 13 residues. Germline CDR1 is SGHDN and CDR2 is FVKESK. V lost 5 bases to trimming and J lost 7 bases, with 11 bases between them. The CDR3 DNA reads TGTGCCAGCAGCTCCTACTCTCACGGGGAGCTGTTTTTT. Protein: CASSSYSHGELFF.

The chain carries TRBV7-2 and TRBJ1-2; no clear D. CDR1 is SGHTA, CDR2 FQGNSA, per germline. There are 14 residues in the CDR3. With 6 bases removed from V and 2 bases from J, the gap between germline ends came to 13 bases. The DNA for the CDR3 is TGTGCCAGCAGAACGACAAGATCGAACTATGGCTACACCTTC. Its translation: CASRTTRSNYGYTF.

This clone showed up just a few times. V gene TRBV3-1 (or the pseudogene TRBV3-2) combines with J gene TRBJ2-5; tentatively, D is TRBD2 (6 bases). Per the germline V gene, CDR1 is LGHDT and CDR2 is YNNKEL (reference sequence). Trimming removed 0 bases at V and 2 bases at J, with 10 bases between. There are 15 residues in the CDR3. The CDR3: CASSQDMLAQETQYF. The DNA of the CDR3 is TGTGCCAGCAGCCAAGATATGCTAGCGCAAGAGACCCAGTACTTC.

The chain uses TRBV9 and TRBJ2-1; TRBD1 might be the D (6 bases). V lost 6 bases and J lost 10, with 17 bases in between. The CDR3 totals 13 residues. Germline V gene data show CDR1 as SGDLS and CDR2 as YYNGEE. CDR3: CASNLQGIREQFF. In DNA form, the CDR3 reads TGTGCCAGCAACCTACAGGGCATAAGGGAGCAGTTCTTC.

The chain employs TRBV28 and TRBJ1-1; perhaps TRBD1 as D (5 bases). Germline CDR1 is MDHEN and CDR2 is SYDVKM. The CDR3 extends over 16 amino acids. Trimming took 6 bases from V and 0 from J, leaving 17 bases between them. Here the CDR3 reads CASSLLRQSMNTEAFF. The CDR3 nucleotides are TGTGCCAGCAGCCTGCTTCGACAGAGTATGAACACTGAAGCTTTCTTT.

The chain has TRBV21-1 and TRBJ2-2; the table's D call, TRBD2, has no DNA check behind it. TRBV21-1 is annotated as a pseudogene. The CDR3 spans 18 residues. CDR3 sequence reads: CASPGGGGPPVDTGELFF. The CDR3 region has the DNA TGTGCCAGCCCTGGAGGGGGGGGACCCCCGGTCGACACCGGGGAGCTGTTTTTT.

The chain recombines TRBV18 with TRBJ2-1, with 8 bases matching TRBD1. Per the germline V gene, CDR1 is KGHSH and CDR2 is LQKENI. The CDR3 consists of 12 residues. J was trimmed by 15 bases and V by 3 bases; bases with no gene match: 7. The chain's CDR3 is CASSPTTGGGFF. The CDR3 DNA reads TGTGCCAGCTCACCCACCACAGGGGGTGGGTTCTTC.

Remarks on this clone: At the DNA level, this CDR3 is encoded by other sequences in the same sample as well. The rearrangement uses TRBV20-1 and TRBJ2-5; no clear D gene. CDR1 DFQATT and CDR2 SNEGSKA come from the germline V gene (reference sequence). V was pared by 3 bases and J by 4 bases, with 6 bases between. The CDR3 has 11 amino acids. CDR3 nucleotide sequence: TGCAGTGCTAGCGGTCGAGAGACCCAGTACTTC. It translates to CSASGRETQYF.

The chain is built from TRBV12-3 or TRBV12-4 and TRBJ2-5; maybe TRBD2 (6 bases). The germline V and J ends were trimmed by 6 bases and 5 bases, with 13 bases remaining between them. This CDR3 spans 13 amino acids. CDR3 amino acids: CASSLTSRETQYF. CDR3 bases: TGTGCCAGCAGCCTAACTAGCAGGGAGACCCAGTACTTC.

The gene calls are TRBV7-2 and TRBJ1-1, with D possibly matching TRBD1 (6 bases). Germline V lookup: CDR1 SGHTA, CDR2 FQGNSA. The CDR3 has 14 amino acids. V lost 5 bases, J lost 4 bases, and 14 bases lay in between. The CDR3, as DNA: TGTGCCAGCAGCGCCCGACAGGATCGCACTGAAGCTTTCTTT. This codes for CASSARQDRTEAFF.

The V and J genes are TRBV19 and TRBJ2-1; D might be TRBD2 (5 bases). Deletions cut 6 bases from V and 7 bases from J, with 22 bases between. The CDR3 runs 16 residues. Germline CDR1 is LNHDA and CDR2 is SQIVND (reference sequence). CDR3: CASRPGSPTGINEQFF. The DNA for the CDR3 is TGTGCCAGTAGACCGGGCTCCCCCACGGGGATAAATGAGCAGTTCTTC. Supplemented by reference TRBV19 and TRBJ2-1, the full variable domain reads DGGITQSPKYLFRKEGQNVTLSCEQNLNHDAMYWYRQDPGQGLRLIYYSQIVNDFQKGDIAEGYSVSREKKESFPLTVTSAQKNPTAFYLCASRPGSPTGINEQFFGPGTRLTVL.

This rearrangement joins TRBV18 to TRBJ2-1; D call uncertain. The V gene lost 3 bases and the J gene lost 3 bases, with 6 bases spanning the gap. The CDR3 spans 13 residues. Germline CDR1 and CDR2: KGHSH and LQKENI. CDR3 residues: CASSPAVYNEQFF. For the CDR3, the DNA is TGTGCCAGCTCACCTGCGGTCTACAATGAGCAGTTCTTC. Variable domain in full (rest from reference TRBV18 and TRBJ2-1): NAGVMQNPRHLVRRRGQEARLRCSPMKGHSHVYWYRQLPEEGLKFMVYLQKENIIDESGMPKERFSAEFPKEGPSILRIQQVVRGDSAAYFCASSPAVYNEQFFGPGTRLTVL.

The chain joins TRBV7-9 to TRBJ2-2, with 9 bases fitting TRBD1. The V gene end was trimmed by 5 bases and the J gene end by 4 bases; junction bases not matched to a gene: 5. Germline CDR1 is SEHNR and CDR2 is FQNEAQ (reference sequence). The length of the CDR3 is 15 residues. Here the CDR3 DNA reads TGTGCCAGCAGCAACCGGGACAGGGTCACCGGGGAGCTGTTTTTT. This gives the protein CASSNRDRVTGELFF. Full variable domain (missing parts from reference TRBV7-9 and TRBJ2-2): DTGVSQNPRHKITKRGQNVTFRCDPISEHNRLYWYRQTLGQGPEFLTYFQNEAQLEKSRLLSDRFSAERPKGSFSTLEIQRTEQGDSAMYLCASSNRDRVTGELFFGEGSRLTVL.

This chain links TRBV29-1 with TRBJ1-2; tentative D call: TRBD1 (5 bases). Germline V CDR1 and CDR2: SQVTM, ANQGSEA. The CDR3 spans 11 residues. V was shortened by 4 bases and J by 6 bases, with 9 bases between the two germline ends. The CDR3, as DNA: TGCAGCGTTGTGGGGGGAAATGGCTACACCTTC. Translation: CSVVGGNGYTF.

CDR3 sequence (DNA): TGTGCCAGCAGTTTATCAACTAACACTGAAGCTTTCTTT. It is translated as CASSLSTNTEAFF. The chain carries TRBV12-3 or TRBV12-4 and TRBJ1-1, with D uncertain. The CDR3 runs to 13 residues. V lost 2 bases and J lost 2, with 6 bases in between.

The chain recombines TRBV21-1 with TRBJ2-1; the listed D gene, TRBD2, was not tested against the DNA. TRBV21-1 counts as a pseudogene. This CDR3 contains 18 residues. The CDR3 loop reads CASSKRGGGARVYNEQFF. Here the CDR3 DNA reads TGTGCCAGCAGCAAAAGGGGAGGGGGGGCGCGGGTTTACAATGAGCAGTTCTTC.